Sequencing of this T cell receptor (beta chain) was carried out in a study of molecular identifiers for immune sequencing clone quantification. With listed TCR primers and previously described methods, bulk TCR libraries were prepared. A single record per CDR3 protein comes from TCRdb applying MiXCR to the PCR reads. Here the sample spans over 85,000 distinct CDR3 sequences, around a quarter being singletons. The CDR3 is 13 amino acids. The germline V and J ends were trimmed by 3 bases and 2 bases, with 8 bases remaining between them. Germline values: CDR1 LNHNV, CDR2 YYDKDF (reference sequence). This clonotype was detected only a few times.

The sample comprised naive CD8+ T cells from blood, with Jurkat cell RNA spiked in. Subset denoted: FACS-sorted CD8+CD4-CCR7+CD45RA+ naive T cells. The TCR sequence derives from a human donor in good health. Some libraries in this study had Jurkat cell RNA spiked in. This chain uses TRBV15 with TRBJ2-7; D not certain. This chain's CDR3 is CATSSPHAYEQYF. The CDR3 DNA reads TGTGCCACCAGCAGTCCGCATGCCTACGAGCAGTACTTC.